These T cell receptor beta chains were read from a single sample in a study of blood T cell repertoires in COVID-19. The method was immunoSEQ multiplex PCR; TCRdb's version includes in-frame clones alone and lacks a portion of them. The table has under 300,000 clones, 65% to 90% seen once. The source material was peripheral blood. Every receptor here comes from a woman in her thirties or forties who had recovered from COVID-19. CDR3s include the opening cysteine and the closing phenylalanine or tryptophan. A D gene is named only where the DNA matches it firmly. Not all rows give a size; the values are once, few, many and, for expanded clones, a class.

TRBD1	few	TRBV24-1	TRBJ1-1	CATSGRGQSEAFF	TGTGCCACCAGTGGGAGGGGACAGTCAGAAGCTTTCTTT
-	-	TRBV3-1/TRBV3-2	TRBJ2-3	CASSQDTGLRGSTDTQYF	TGTGCCAGCAGCCAAGATACGGGACTTCGGGGTTCTACAGATACGCAGTATTTT
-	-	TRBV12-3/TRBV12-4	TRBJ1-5	CASRYSNQPQHF	TGTGCCAGCAGATATAGCAATCAGCCCCAGCATTTT
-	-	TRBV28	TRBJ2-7	CASSFVLPSPEQVGGSYEQYF	TGTGCCAGCAGTTTTGTTTTGCCCAGCCCAGAACAGGTGGGGGGATCCTACGAGCAGTACTTC
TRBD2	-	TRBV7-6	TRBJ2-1	CASSLVGGVYNEQFF	TGTGCCAGCAGCTTAGTGGGGGGGGTATACAATGAGCAGTTCTTC
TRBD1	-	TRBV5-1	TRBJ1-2	CASRPGTGGLLDYGYTF	TGCGCCAGCAGACCCGGGACAGGGGGGTTATTGGACTATGGCTACACCTTC
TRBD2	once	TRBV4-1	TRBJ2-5	CASSQDGGGFSLETQYF	TGCGCCAGCAGCCAAGACGGCGGGGGGTTCAGCTTGGAGACCCAGTACTTC
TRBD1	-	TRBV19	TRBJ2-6	CASSGTAAANVLTF	TGTGCCAGTTCCGGGACAGCGGCTGCCAACGTCCTGACTTTC
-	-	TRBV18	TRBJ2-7	CASSLLGPGPLSYEQYF	TGTGCCAGCTCACTGCTGGGGCCAGGGCCCCTCTCCTACGAGCAGTACTTC
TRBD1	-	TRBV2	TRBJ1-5	CASRERRTGEIRPQHF	TGTGCCAGCAGGGAGAGAAGGACAGGGGAAATTAGGCCCCAGCATTTT
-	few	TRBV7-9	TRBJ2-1	CASSREQTGLGNEQFF	TGTGCCAGCAGCCGGGAGCAGACAGGGTTGGGCAATGAGCAGTTCTTC
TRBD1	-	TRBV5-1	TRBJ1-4	CASSTGQGSVELFF	TGCGCCAGCAGCACCGGACAGGGATCCGTGGAACTGTTTTTT
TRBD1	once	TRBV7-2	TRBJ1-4	CASSLGDSVNEKLFF	TGTGCCAGCAGCTTAGGGGACAGTGTTAATGAAAAACTGTTTTTT
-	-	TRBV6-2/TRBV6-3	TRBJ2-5	CASSASNIQETQYF	TGTGCCAGCAGTGCTAGTAATATACAAGAGACCCAGTACTTC
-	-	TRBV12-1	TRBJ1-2	CASSGATGVVFGYTF	TGTGCCAGCTCGGGAGCGACAGGGGTGGTTTTTGGCTACACCTTC
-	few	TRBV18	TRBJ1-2	CASSPVHSIGTYGYTF	TGTGCCAGCTCACCCGTCCACAGCATAGGCACTTATGGCTACACCTTC
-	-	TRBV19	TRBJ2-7	CASSADRSSYEQYF	TGTGCCAGTAGTGCCGACAGGAGCTCCTACGAGCAGTACTTC